The clone carrying this T cell receptor beta chain was counted between two and nine times. Here immunoSEQ multiplex PCR was the method, and the copy in TCRdb shows in-frame clones only, minus some. The sample carries roughly 360,000 clones, 70% to 90% recorded once. Cohort allocation depended upon clinical history that participants reported. The CDR3 loop spans 15 amino acids. Looked up from germline, CDR1 is MNHEY and CDR2 is SVGAGI. The ends lost 6 bases at V and 4 bases at J; junction bases unmatched: 5. The record originates from a study of blood T cell repertoires in COVID-19. The TCR sequence derives from a woman aged 25 to 39 with acute COVID-19. The chain links TRBV6-5 to TRBJ1-4, with 10 positions matching TRBD1. Material: PBMCs or T cells enriched from blood (not recorded which). CDR3 nucleotide sequence: TGTGCCAGCAGCGCGACAGGGGGCCGTAATGAAAAACTGTTTTTT. Protein sequence: CASSATGGRNEKLFF.